This T cell receptor (beta chain) was documented in a study of T cells in Graves' hyperthyroidism and ophthalmopathy. The CDR3 consists of 14 residues. Germline CDR1 is SGDLS and CDR2 is YYNGEE. V lost 0 bases to trimming and J lost 7 bases, with 14 bases between them. Researchers took RNA transcripts and amplified the TCR beta CDR3 regions from them. A set of HTBI primers served as the primers for a first-round RT-PCR of the TCR CDR3. TCRdb itself ran the multiplex PCR reads through MiXCR, one entry per CDR3 protein. There are some 500,000 distinct CDR3 sequences in the sample; about 16% occur only once, and around 32% lies in the top ten. This clonotype has a handful of counts.

The clonotype originates from a woman under 40 with Graves' ophthalmopathy. This chain links TRBV9 with TRBJ2-7, with D possibly being TRBD1 (6 bases). Sequencing used blood. This chain's CDR3 is CASSVEQGAREQYF. The CDR3, as DNA: TGTGCCAGCAGCGTAGAACAGGGAGCTCGGGAGCAGTACTTC.